The 21 T cell receptor beta chains given below trace back to one sample, sequenced in a study of radiotherapy plus CTLA-4 blockade in lung cancer. Profiling relied on immunoSEQ multiplex PCR, and the TCRdb table lists in-frame clones only, not all of them. The sample has 60,000 to 70,000 clones, about 80% seen once. The specimen comprised peripheral blood, sampled from a patient treated with radiotherapy plus ipilimumab. The receptors here all came from a human donor with non-small cell lung cancer who had a complete response to radiotherapy plus ipilimumab.

The chain recombines TRBV6-5 with TRBJ1-1, with D perhaps matching TRBD1 (6 bases). CDR1 and CDR2 (germline): MNHEY, SVGAGI. This CDR3 is built from 14 residues. Trimming cost V 10 bases and J 1 base, with 16 bases left between them. CDR3 in amino acids: CAKKSGVENTEAFF. CDR3 nucleotides: TGTGCCAAAAAATCAGGGGTGGAGAACACTGAAGCTTTCTTT.

The rearrangement uses TRBV7-2 and TRBJ2-7; D gene ambiguous. Per the germline V gene, CDR1 is SGHTA and CDR2 is FQGNSA. Trimming took 0 bases from V and 0 from J, leaving 9 bases between them. The CDR3 contains 15 residues. CDR3: CASSLAGVSSYEQYF. CDR3 bases: TGTGCCAGCAGCTTAGCTGGGGTGTCCTCCTACGAGCAGTACTTC.

This chain links TRBV14 with TRBJ2-6, with no clear D. V was clipped by 4 bases and J by 3 bases, with 16 bases between them. Germline-derived CDR1 and CDR2 are SGHDN and FVKESK. The CDR3 is made up of 17 amino acids. CDR3 protein: CASSPGSLPGGANVLTF. CDR3 bases: TGTGCCAGCAGCCCGGGTTCTCTGCCAGGTGGGGCCAACGTCCTGACTTTC.

V and J are TRBV5-1 and TRBJ1-5, with D maybe TRBD1 (6 bases). The CDR3 sequence is 14 residues long. The germline V and J ends were trimmed by 0 bases and 7 bases, with 11 bases remaining between them. Germline V gene lookup returns CDR1 SGHRS and CDR2 YFSETQ. The chain's CDR3 is CASSLGQGRQPQHF. The CDR3 DNA sequence: TGCGCCAGCAGCTTGGGCCAGGGGAGGCAGCCCCAGCATTTT.

Remarks on this clone: At one end the junction does not follow the germline gene, possibly because of a read error. The sample has other DNA sequences that encode this CDR3 too. V gene TRBV6-5 combines with J gene TRBJ1-1; D uncertain. The CDR3 length is 14 residues. The germline V gene encodes CDR1 MNHEY and CDR2 SVGAGI. CDR3: CASRETPLNTEAFF. CDR3 coding DNA: TGTGCTAGCAGAGAGACGCCTTTGAACACTGAAGCTTTCTTT.

J is TRBJ1-5 and V is TRBV6-5; 8 nucleotides agree with TRBD1. J lost 11 bases, V lost 6 bases, and 9 bases had no gene match. This CDR3 region has 13 residues. Germline V gene sequence: CDR1 MNHEY, CDR2 SVGAGI. Here the CDR3 reads CASRSTGVGAQHF. In DNA form, the CDR3 reads TGTGCCAGCAGGTCGACAGGGGTAGGAGCCCAGCATTTT.

Worth noting for this clone: Other DNA sequences in this specimen translate into the identical CDR3. This sequence joins TRBV9 and TRBJ1-1; D remains ambiguous. Trimming left V 4 bases short and J 1 base short, with 11 bases between. The CDR3 has 14 residues. The germline gives CDR1 SGDLS, CDR2 YYNGEE. The CDR3 spells CASSRGRQNTEAFF. DNA for the CDR3: TGTGCCAGCAGCCGTGGACGACAGAACACTGAAGCTTTCTTT.

This clone was seen only a few times. The V gene is TRBV28, the J gene TRBJ1-1, with D possibly matching TRBD1 (6 bases). Germline V gene data show CDR1 as MDHEN and CDR2 as SYDVKM. This CDR3 has 14 amino acids. Trimming cost V 8 bases and J 1 base, with 14 bases left between them. This CDR3 is CASPPSTGNTEAFF. CDR3 sequence (DNA): TGTGCCAGCCCCCCCTCGACAGGGAACACTGAAGCTTTCTTT.

This chain links TRBV30 with TRBJ1-1; D uncertain. The CDR3 totals 12 residues. The germline gives CDR1 GTSNPN, CDR2 SVGIG (reference sequence). Trimming removed 4 bases at V and 2 bases at J, with 8 bases between. CDR3 in DNA: TGTGCCTGGACCGGGGATAACACTGAAGCTTTCTTT. Encoded protein: CAWTGDNTEAFF. The variable domain in full, with the rest retrieved from reference TRBV30 and TRBJ1-1, is SQTIHQWPATLVQPVGSPLSLECTVEGTSNPNLYWYRQAAGRGLQLLFYSVGIGQISSEVPQNLSASRPQDRQFILSSKKLLLSDSGFYLCAWTGDNTEAFFGQGTRLTVV.

The chain has TRBV7-9 and TRBJ1-2; D not certain. The CDR3 sequence is 15 residues long. V shed 5 bases and J shed 8 bases, with 21 bases lying between them. CDR1 is SEHNR, CDR2 FQNEAQ, per germline (reference sequence). The CDR3 protein is CASSEGGPSFLGYTF. The CDR3 DNA follows: TGTGCCAGCAGCGAAGGAGGGCCCAGTTTTTTGGGCTACACCTTC.

V is TRBV30 and J is TRBJ2-7; TRBD1 aligns across 11 bases. CDR3 length equals 13 residues. The germline V gene encodes CDR1 GTSNPN and CDR2 SVGIG (reference sequence). V lost 7 bases, J lost 7 bases, and 9 bases stayed unmatched. For the CDR3, the DNA is TGTGCCTCTCCCGGACAGGGGGCTGGGGAGCAGTACTTC. Translating it yields CASPGQGAGEQYF. The full variable domain, in which reference TRBV30 and TRBJ2-7 provide the parts outside the CDR3, is SQTIHQWPATLVQPVGSPLSLECTVEGTSNPNLYWYRQAAGRGLQLLFYSVGIGQISSEVPQNLSASRPQDRQFILSSKKLLLSDSGFYLCASPGQGAGEQYFGPGTRLTVT.

CDR3 in amino acids: CASSLGGRGADTQYF. The CDR3 nucleotides are TGTGCCAGCAGCTTAGGGGGCAGGGGGGCAGATACGCAGTATTTT. The chain has TRBV11-3 and TRBJ2-3, with D possibly TRBD1 on 7 matching bases. Looked up from germline, CDR1 is SGHNT and CDR2 is YENEEA. The V and J ends lost 1 base and 4 bases respectively, with 12 bases between them. This CDR3 is built from 15 residues. Together with reference TRBV11-3 and TRBJ2-3, the CDR3 gives the full variable domain: EAGVVQSPRYKIIEKKQPVAFWCNPISGHNTLYWYLQNLGQGPELLIRYENEEAVDDSQLPKDRFSAERLKGVDSTLKIQPAELGDSAVYLCASSLGGRGADTQYFGPGTRLTVL.

The V and J genes are TRBV12-5 and TRBJ2-1; D perhaps matches TRBD2 (6 bases). Germline CDR1 and CDR2: LGHNT and FRNRAP. There are 19 residues in the CDR3. V lost 1 base and J lost 4, with 23 bases in between. As DNA, the CDR3 is TGTGCTAGTGGTTTGGGACCCCGTGCAGTGGCGGGGATTTACAATGAGCAGTTCTTC. This translates into CASGLGPRAVAGIYNEQFF.

V gene TRBV27 combines with J gene TRBJ2-1; the D gene could be TRBD1 or TRBD2 (5 bases each). Deletions cut 2 bases from V and 2 bases from J, with 7 bases between. The CDR3 is made up of 14 amino acids. Germline V gene data show CDR1 as MNHEY and CDR2 as SMNVEV (reference sequence). For the CDR3, the DNA is TGTGCCAGCAGTTTAGGGGACCCCTACAATGAGCAGTTCTTC. Its translation is CASSLGDPYNEQFF.

In this sample, this clone turned up a few times. The CDR3 reads CASSIDRSPLHF. CDR3 coding DNA: TGTGCCAGTAGTATAGATCGATCACCCCTCCACTTT. The chain employs TRBV19 and TRBJ1-6, with D uncertain. V lost 0 bases, J lost 10 bases, and 4 bases lay in between. Germline CDR1 reads LNHDA; CDR2 reads SQIVND (reference sequence). This CDR3 is 12 amino acids long.

On this clone itself: The junction and the germline gene differ at one end; a read error may be behind it. This rearrangement joins TRBV5-1 to TRBJ1-1; perhaps TRBD1 as D (6 bases). Per germline, CDR1 SGHRS and CDR2 YFSETQ. This CDR3 spans 14 amino acids. As DNA, the CDR3 is TGCGCCAGCAGATTGGGGGGCTTCGACACTGAAGCTTTCTTT. This encodes CASRLGGFDTEAFF.

This chain joins TRBV4-3 and TRBJ2-5, with TRBD2 identical over 8 bases. The CDR3 totals 17 residues. With 2 bases clipped from V and 5 bases from J, the junction kept 13 bases outside the gene matches. Per the germline V gene, CDR1 is LGHNA and CDR2 is YSLEER. The DNA for the CDR3 is TGCGCCAGCAGCCAACCCGCTGGACACGGGGGGGTGGAGACCCAGTACTTC. This codes for CASSQPAGHGGVETQYF.

V gene TRBV13 combines with J gene TRBJ1-3; D call uncertain. The CDR3 is 14 residues long. V was pared by 1 base and J by 0 bases, with 4 bases between. Germline loops: CDR1 PRHDT, CDR2 FYEKMQ (reference sequence). The DNA of the CDR3 is TGTGCCAGCAGCTTAGTCGGCTCTGGAAACACCATATATTTT. This translates into CASSLVGSGNTIYF. The full variable domain, completed using reference TRBV13 and TRBJ1-3, is AAGVIQSPRHLIKEKRETATLKCYPIPRHDTVYWYQQGPGQDPQFLISFYEKMQSDKGSIPDRFSAQQFSDYHSELNMSSLELGDSALYFCASSLVGSGNTIYFGEGSWLTVV.

A note on this clone: In the same sample, other DNA sequences code for this CDR3. The chain has TRBV6-1 and TRBJ1-5, with D possibly TRBD1 on 6 matching bases. Germline values: CDR1 MNHNS, CDR2 SASEGT. The V gene lost 6 bases and the J gene lost 11 bases, with 23 bases spanning the gap. The CDR3 extends over 15 amino acids. CDR3 coding DNA: TGTGCCAGCAGAGCCGCGGGGGGGCGGCCCAATACCCAGCATTTT. It translates to CASRAAGGRPNTQHF.

This clone was counted between two and nine times. The chain recombines TRBV19 with TRBJ2-1; 10 nucleotides align to TRBD1. Germline loops: CDR1 LNHDA, CDR2 SQIVND (reference sequence). This CDR3 contains 15 residues. The junction had 11 bases not matched to a gene; V was cut back by 6 bases and J by 9 bases. In DNA, the CDR3 is TGTGCCAGTAGCACTGCCGGGACAGGGGTAAGTGAGCAGTTCTTC. Translating it yields CASSTAGTGVSEQFF.

This chain uses TRBV10-2 with TRBJ1-2; the match to TRBD1 covers 10 bases. The junction had 6 bases not matched to a gene; V was cut back by 6 bases and J by 2 bases. Germline values: CDR1 WSHSY, CDR2 SAAADI. The CDR3 is 15 residues long. In nucleotides, the CDR3 is TGCGCCAGCAGGGCTGGACAGGGGGGGAACTATGGCTACACCTTC. It specifies CASRAGQGGNYGYTF.